This T cell receptor (beta chain) was documented in a study of regulatory T cells in long-lasting Graves disease. Whole-study results and caveats: Persistent Graves' patients showed less TCR diversity than newly diagnosed ones. Accuracy may have suffered from the small sample size. Persistent patients shared more public clonotypes (2,741) than newly diagnosed patients (about 1,000).

The authors built TCR beta libraries using iRepertoire HTBI primers and Arm-PCR of CDR3 regions. Via MiXCR, TCRdb re-called the multiplex PCR reads, giving one row per CDR3 protein. This sample has about 240,000 distinct CDR3 sequences, with 20% to 25% found just once. This clonotype was observed many times. What it binds is not known. As to time point: newly diagnosed GD, antithyroid drugs for less than 3 months. Isolated PBMC RNA provided the starting material for the TCR library. CDR3 length: 14 residues. V shed 4 bases and J 11 bases; nucleotides not matched to a gene: 9. The TCR was taken from a female donor with Graves disease. The J gene is TRBJ2-1, the V gene TRBV12-3 or TRBV12-4; 9 bases map to TRBD1. The sample in question was peripheral blood mononuclear cells (PBMCs), obtained at new diagnosis, from a patient treated with antithyroid drugs. In DNA form, the CDR3 reads TGTGCCAGCAGTTGGGACAGGGAGAAAAAAAAGCAGTTCTTC. Amino acid sequence: CASSWDREKKKQFF.